The 25 T cell receptor beta chains listed next were all sequenced from one sample in a study of T cells in Graves' hyperthyroidism and ophthalmopathy. Amplified TCR beta CDR3 regions came from RNA transcripts. In the first-round RT-PCR of the TCR CDR3, the HTBI primer set was used. TCRdb re-called the multiplex PCR reads with MiXCR, one entry per CDR3 protein. Counted here are about 460,000 distinct CDR3 sequences, 20% to 25% occurring once; the ten biggest clones make up roughly 49%. The sequenced sample consisted of blood. These receptors originate from a woman in her seventies with Graves' ophthalmopathy.

The chain joins TRBV6-2 or TRBV6-3 to TRBJ2-1; 7 bases line up with TRBD1. Germline lookup yields CDR1 MNHEY and CDR2 SVGEGT. The CDR3 extends over 13 amino acids. Losses at the gene ends were 7 bases for V and 1 base for J; bases not matched to a gene: 1. CDR3 region: CASKDRSYNEQFF. CDR3 DNA sequence: TGTGCCAGCAAGGACAGGTCCTACAATGAGCAGTTCTTC.

The chain carries TRBV5-6 and TRBJ1-5; D gene unclear. This CDR3 comprises 13 residues. CDR1 is SGHDT and CDR2 is YYEEEE in the germline V gene. With 7 bases removed from V and 5 bases from J, the gap between germline ends came to 13 bases. DNA of the CDR3: TGTGCCAGCCAATTGGGGTTTGATCAGCCCCAGCATTTT. The encoded protein is CASQLGFDQPQHF.

This clonotype was seen repeatedly, ten times or more. The rearrangement links TRBV12-3 or TRBV12-4 to TRBJ2-3, with D hard to call. This CDR3 is 13 amino acids long. V lost 5 bases to trimming and J lost 6 bases, with 12 bases between them. Written as DNA, the CDR3 is TGTGCCAGCAGTGGTCAGCCATCCGATACGCAGTATTTT. Encoded protein: CASSGQPSDTQYF.

This clonotype was seen at least ten times. The CDR3 spells CASSFSANTEAFF. The CDR3 bases are TGTGCCAGCAGTTTTTCAGCTAACACTGAAGCTTTCTTT. This chain joins TRBV12-3 or TRBV12-4 and TRBJ1-1; D not certain. Trimming cost V 3 bases and J 2 bases, with 7 bases left between them. The CDR3 is made up of 13 amino acids.

This clonotype appeared many times. The V and J genes are TRBV27 and TRBJ2-1, with D tentatively TRBD2 (5 bases). V dropped 2 bases and J dropped 7 bases, with 12 bases sitting between them. Germline CDR1 and CDR2: MNHEY and SMNVEV (reference sequence). The CDR3 has 14 amino acids. CDR3 in DNA: TGTGCCAGCAGTTTAGCGGGCTCTCGAAATGAGCAGTTCTTC. It specifies CASSLAGSRNEQFF.

This clonotype was counted ten times or more. The rearrangement uses TRBV4-1 and TRBJ2-2; TRBD2 is a possible D gene (6 bases). Germline CDR1 reads MGHRA; CDR2 reads YSYEKL. The CDR3 has 14 amino acids. Trimming took off 5 bases at V and 6 bases at J, with 13 bases between the two ends. The CDR3 nucleotides read TGCGCCAGCAGCTTCCGGTCGGGGGCCGGGGAGCTGTTTTTT. This gives the protein CASSFRSGAGELFF.

V usage is TRBV30 and J usage is TRBJ2-5; D may be TRBD1 (6 bases). Germline V gene sequence: CDR1 GTSNPN, CDR2 SVGIG (reference sequence). CDR3 length: 12 amino acids. Between the trimmed V and J ends, which lost 5 bases and 4 bases, there was a span of 11 bases. CDR3 sequence (DNA): TGTGCCTGGGGGGGCTCTGGAGAGACCCAGTACTTC. Protein: CAWGGSGETQYF.

The chain is built from TRBV2 and TRBJ2-1, with a tentative D call TRBD1 (5 bases). Germline CDR1 and CDR2: SNHLY and FYNNEI. CDR3 length: 16 residues. V dropped 4 bases and J dropped 1 base, with 14 bases sitting between them. The DNA of the CDR3 is TGTGCCAGCAGTGGGGGCAACCAGATGTCCTACAATGAGCAGTTCTTC. Protein sequence: CASSGGNQMSYNEQFF.

The table lists this clonotype with a few counts. J is TRBJ2-3 and V is TRBV6-2 or TRBV6-3, with D possibly being TRBD1 or TRBD2 (5 bases each). V lost 5 bases and J 7 bases, leaving 19 bases between the germline ends. There are 15 residues in the CDR3. CDR1 is MNHEY and CDR2 is SVGEGT in the germline V gene. CDR3 in DNA: TGTGCCAGCAGTACCTGGGACGGGAAGTCGAATACGCAGTATTTT. The encoded protein is CASSTWDGKSNTQYF.

The V and J genes are TRBV30 and TRBJ2-2; TRBD2 might be the D (5 bases). V gave up 2 bases and J gave up 4 bases, with 8 bases separating them. The CDR3 runs 13 residues. Per the germline V gene, CDR1 is GTSNPN and CDR2 is SVGIG (reference sequence). DNA for the CDR3: TGTGCCTGGAGTCGGGAAAGCACCGGGGAGCTGTTTTTT. Encoded protein: CAWSRESTGELFF.

At least ten counts were recorded for this clonotype. The V call is TRBV2, the J call TRBJ1-2; the match to TRBD1 covers 10 bases. CDR3 length equals 14 residues. Germline loops: CDR1 SNHLY, CDR2 FYNNEI. V lost 5 bases and J lost 2; bases outside the gene matches: 2. CDR3 nucleotides: TGTGCCAGCAGTCTGACAGGGGGCAACTATGGCTACACCTTC. It encodes CASSLTGGNYGYTF.

The chain carries TRBV20-1 and TRBJ2-6; D uncertain. This CDR3 has 13 residues. V lost 2 bases, J lost 9 bases, and 11 bases lay in between. Germline V CDR1 and CDR2: DFQATT, SNEGSKA (reference sequence). In DNA form, the CDR3 reads TGCAGTGCTAGAACCGGTTCGGGCAACGTCCTGACTTTC. It is translated as CSARTGSGNVLTF.

The rearrangement uses TRBV20-1 and TRBJ2-5; TRBD2 matches at 9 bases. Germline values: CDR1 DFQATT, CDR2 SNEGSKA (reference sequence). CDR3 length: 15 amino acids. After removal of 0 bases from V and 4 bases from J, the junction contained 6 bases not matched to a gene. The chain's CDR3 is CSARDEAGGLETQYF. The CDR3 nucleotides read TGCAGTGCTAGAGATGAGGCGGGAGGGCTAGAGACCCAGTACTTC.

V usage is TRBV20-1 and J usage is TRBJ2-7; D might be TRBD2 (5 bases). The CDR3 consists of 14 residues. Trimming shortened V by 6 bases and J by 3 bases, and 18 bases separated the two germline ends. CDR1 DFQATT and CDR2 SNEGSKA come from the germline V gene (reference sequence). The CDR3 protein is CSAAQNSVNYEQYF. As DNA, the CDR3 is TGCAGTGCAGCCCAGAATAGCGTCAACTACGAGCAGTACTTC.

V usage is TRBV19 and J usage is TRBJ2-7; D remains ambiguous. The V end was cut by 1 base, the J end by 0 bases, with 7 bases between. The CDR3 loop spans 14 amino acids. The germline V gene encodes CDR1 LNHDA and CDR2 SQIVND (reference sequence). CDR3 sequence (DNA): TGTGCCAGTAGTATAGCCAGTAGCTCCTACGAGCAGTACTTC. Translation: CASSIASSSYEQYF.

The chain combines TRBV7-2 with TRBJ2-2; 10 bases agree with TRBD2. This CDR3 has 16 amino acids. Trimming at V came to 2 bases and at J to 6 bases, leaving 6 bases not matched to a gene. The germline V gene encodes CDR1 SGHTA and CDR2 FQGNSA. The chain's CDR3 is CASSLPSGSRSGELFF. CDR3 sequence (DNA): TGTGCCAGCAGCTTACCTAGCGGGAGTCGTTCCGGGGAGCTGTTTTTT.

Points on this clonotype: A much larger clone sits a single nucleotide away, making a read error possible. V usage is TRBV7-3 and J usage is TRBJ2-1, with D tentatively TRBD2 (7 bases). The CDR3 loop spans 16 amino acids. Germline V CDR1 and CDR2: SGHTA, FQGTGA. The CDR3 here is CASSLFSSGGGNEQSF. Written as DNA, the CDR3 is TGTGCCAGCAGCTTATTTTCCAGTGGGGGGGGCAATGAGCAGTCCTTC.

This clonotype was counted a few times. V and J are TRBV5-1 and TRBJ2-6, with D hard to call. V dropped 2 bases and J dropped 1 base, with 7 bases sitting between them. Germline CDR1 reads SGHRS; CDR2 reads YFSETQ. The CDR3 is made up of 15 amino acids. The CDR3 DNA follows: TGCGCCAGCAGCTTCGCATCGTCTGGGGCCAACGTCCTGACTTTC. Amino acid sequence: CASSFASSGANVLTF.

This clonotype came up a few times. The genes are TRBV19 and TRBJ2-1, with TRBD1 matching 9 bases. With V trimmed by 3 bases and J by 8 bases, 5 bases remained unmatched. This CDR3 is 14 amino acids long. Germline V gene data show CDR1 as LNHDA and CDR2 as SQIVND (reference sequence). DNA for the CDR3: TGTGCCAGTAGTATCGGGACAGGGTTCCATGAGCAGTTCTTC. It translates to CASSIGTGFHEQFF. Variable domain in full (rest from reference TRBV19 and TRBJ2-1): DGGITQSPKYLFRKEGQNVTLSCEQNLNHDAMYWYRQDPGQGLRLIYYSQIVNDFQKGDIAEGYSVSREKKESFPLTVTSAQKNPTAFYLCASSIGTGFHEQFFGPGTRLTVL.

J is TRBJ2-1 and V is TRBV5-1; 15 nucleotides match TRBD2. V lost 4 bases, J lost 8 bases, and 7 bases stayed unmatched. The CDR3 length is 16 residues. CDR1 is SGHRS and CDR2 is YFSETQ in the germline V gene. CDR3 loop: CASSQTGTSGRYEQFF. CDR3 bases: TGCGCCAGCAGCCAAACCGGGACTAGCGGGAGGTATGAGCAGTTCTTC. The full variable domain, in which reference TRBV5-1 and TRBJ2-1 provide the parts outside the CDR3, is KAGVTQTPRYLIKTRGQQVTLSCSPISGHRSVSWYQQTPGQGLQFLFEYFSETQRNKGNFPGRFSGRQFSNSRSEMNVSTLELGDSALYLCASSQTGTSGRYEQFFGPGTRLTVL.

This clonotype turned up a few times. One end of the junction fails to match germline, which may point to a read error. The chain has TRBV20-1 and TRBJ2-7, with D unclear. The CDR3 is 12 amino acids. CDR1 is DFQATT and CDR2 is SNEGSKA in the germline V gene (reference sequence). CDR3 loop: CSARLDSHEQYF. The DNA for the CDR3 is TGCAGTGCTAGACTAGACTCCCACGAGCAGTACTTC.

This clonotype was counted only a few times. The chain links TRBV5-1 to TRBJ2-7; D remains ambiguous. CDR3 length: 12 amino acids. Germline V gene sequence: CDR1 SGHRS, CDR2 YFSETQ. V was pared by 9 bases and J by 1 base, with 11 bases between. This chain's CDR3 is CATGRSSYEQYF. CDR3 DNA sequence: TGCGCCACTGGCCGGTCGTCCTACGAGCAGTACTTC. Filled out from reference TRBV5-1 and TRBJ2-7, the complete variable domain reads KAGVTQTPRYLIKTRGQQVTLSCSPISGHRSVSWYQQTPGQGLQFLFEYFSETQRNKGNFPGRFSGRQFSNSRSEMNVSTLELGDSALYLCATGRSSYEQYFGPGTRLTVT.

This clonotype was seen a few times. The gene calls are TRBV7-2 and TRBJ2-7; tentatively, D is TRBD2 (5 bases). Germline loops: CDR1 SGHTA, CDR2 FQGNSA. Trimming pared 0 bases from V and 6 bases from J, leaving 9 bases between. This CDR3 has 13 residues. The CDR3 coding sequence is TGTGCCAGCAGCTTAGCGGGAGAGGGCGAGCAGTACTTC. Protein sequence: CASSLAGEGEQYF.

This clonotype was seen only once. The rearrangement joins TRBV10-3 to TRBJ2-1, with D unclear. The CDR3 is 12 amino acids. Germline V gives CDR1 ENHRY, CDR2 SYGVKD. V lost 4 bases to trimming and J lost 8 bases, with 9 bases between them. This chain's CDR3 is CAISGTLDEQFF. In nucleotides, the CDR3 is TGTGCCATCAGTGGCACCTTAGATGAGCAGTTCTTC.

This clonotype occurred many times. The chain links TRBV30 to TRBJ2-7; D is undetermined. V was pared by 2 bases and J by 3 bases, with 11 bases between. Germline V CDR1 and CDR2: GTSNPN, SVGIG (reference sequence). CDR3 length: 13 residues. This CDR3 reads CAWSRGVFYEQYF. The CDR3 nucleotides are TGTGCCTGGAGTCGAGGAGTCTTCTACGAGCAGTACTTC. Based on the CDR3 plus reference TRBV30 and TRBJ2-7, the full variable domain is SQTIHQWPATLVQPVGSPLSLECTVEGTSNPNLYWYRQAAGRGLQLLFYSVGIGQISSEVPQNLSASRPQDRQFILSSKKLLLSDSGFYLCAWSRGVFYEQYFGPGTRLTVT.